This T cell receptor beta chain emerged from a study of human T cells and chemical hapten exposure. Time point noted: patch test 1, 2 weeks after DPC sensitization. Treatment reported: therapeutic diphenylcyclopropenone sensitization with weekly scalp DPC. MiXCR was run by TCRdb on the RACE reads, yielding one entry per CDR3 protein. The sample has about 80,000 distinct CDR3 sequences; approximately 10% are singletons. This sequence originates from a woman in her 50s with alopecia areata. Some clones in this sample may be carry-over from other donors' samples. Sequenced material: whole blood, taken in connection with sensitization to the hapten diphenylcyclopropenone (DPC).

The CDR3 DNA follows: TGTGCCTGGGCCGGGAAGGCAACAAGCACAGATACGCAGTATTTT. Amino acid sequence: CAWAGKATSTDTQYF. This chain links TRBV30 with TRBJ2-3; weak D call: TRBD2 (5 bases). The CDR3 spans 15 residues. CDR1 GTSNPN and CDR2 SVGIG come from the germline V gene (reference sequence). V gave up 5 bases and J gave up 0 bases, with 15 bases separating them.